The 14 T cell receptor beta chains below come from one sample, sequenced in a study of blood T cells in healthy people across ages (dated by TCRdb to the mid-2010s). Receptor amplification or capture employed 5' RACE. The listed sequencing device is Illumina HiSeq 2500. The second PCR ran for about 6 to 11 cycles and used a J-beta primer mix along with a sample-barcoded 5' primer. Clones were called with MiXCR by TCRdb after fastp trimmed the public reads at Q25, and only in-frame beta chains were retained. Every distinct CDR3 protein forms one entry, paired with its most common genes and DNA. The sample table records 1.2 million to 1.5 million distinct CDR3 sequences; around 42% of these occur just once. The ten largest clones take up roughly 7.7% of the sample. The specimen was blood. These receptors originate from a woman between 18 and 29 years old in good health.

This clonotype was seen a handful of times. The V call is TRBV5-1, the J call TRBJ1-1; TRBD1 might be the D (5 bases). There are 15 residues in the CDR3. V was clipped by 0 bases and J by 4 bases, with 13 bases between them. Per germline, CDR1 SGHRS and CDR2 YFSETQ. This chain's CDR3 is CASSLAFTGGTEAFF. The CDR3 DNA sequence: TGCGCCAGCAGCTTGGCCTTCACGGGGGGCACTGAAGCTTTCTTT.

This chain joins TRBV6-5 and TRBJ2-7, with D tentatively TRBD2 (6 bases). The CDR3 contains 15 residues. Germline V lookup: CDR1 MNHEY, CDR2 SVGAGI. With 5 bases removed from V and 5 bases from J, the gap between germline ends came to 19 bases. Here the CDR3 DNA reads TGTGCCAGCAGTGCCGGGGGAGGAACCGGAGACGAGCAGTACTTC. This encodes CASSAGGGTGDEQYF.

In its sample, this clonotype was seen a few times. J is TRBJ1-3 and V is TRBV20-1; no reliable D call. Germline V gene sequence: CDR1 DFQATT, CDR2 SNEGSKA (reference sequence). The V gene lost 3 bases and the J gene lost 3 bases, with 12 bases spanning the gap. This CDR3 has 14 residues. Here the CDR3 reads CSASIAKSGNTIYF. The CDR3 nucleotides are TGCAGTGCTAGTATAGCAAAGAGTGGAAACACCATATATTTT.

In its sample, this clonotype was seen a few times. The chain combines TRBV3-1 with TRBJ2-2; the D is unclear. Germline values: CDR1 LGHDT, CDR2 YNNKEL (reference sequence). V shed 4 bases and J shed 6 bases, with 12 bases lying between them. The CDR3 length is 14 residues. DNA of the CDR3: TGTGCCAGCAGCCCCACCCAGGTGGCCGGGGAGCTGTTTTTT. Translation gives CASSPTQVAGELFF.

This chain links TRBV7-9 with TRBJ1-5, with 10 bases lining up with TRBD1. Looked up from germline, CDR1 is SEHNR and CDR2 is FQNEAQ (reference sequence). The CDR3 spans 19 residues. After removal of 5 bases from V and 2 bases from J, the junction contained 15 bases not matched to a gene. The CDR3: CASSTVPGQGKLGNQPQHF. In DNA form, the CDR3 reads TGTGCCAGCAGCACAGTACCGGGACAGGGGAAGCTTGGCAATCAGCCCCAGCATTTT.

This clonotype was picked up a small number of times. The CDR3 loop is CASSLRGRGHEQYF. In DNA form, the CDR3 reads TGTGCCAGCAGCCTCAGGGGGCGCGGGCACGAGCAGTACTTC. This chain links TRBV13 with TRBJ2-7; 8 bases fit TRBD1. This CDR3 region has 14 residues. The germline V gene encodes CDR1 PRHDT and CDR2 FYEKMQ (reference sequence). Losses at the gene ends were 5 bases for V and 5 bases for J; bases not matched to a gene: 8.

The chain recombines TRBV20-1 with TRBJ1-4; no definite D call. The CDR3 totals 13 residues. CDR1 is DFQATT, CDR2 SNEGSKA, per germline (reference sequence). The V end was cut by 6 bases, the J end by 6 bases, with 14 bases between. The CDR3 DNA reads as TGCAGTGCGAGACTGACATTCTATGAAAAACTGTTTTTT. Protein sequence: CSARLTFYEKLFF.

This clonotype occurred a few times. The genes are TRBV10-3 and TRBJ2-1; TRBD2 matches 14 bases. The CDR3 is 18 amino acids. The V segment lost 3 bases and the J segment 3 bases; nucleotides outside the gene matches: 7. CDR1 is ENHRY, CDR2 SYGVKD, per germline. The DNA of the CDR3 is TGTGCCATCAGTGACGACGGGACTAGCGGGAGATACTACAATGAGCAGTTCTTC. Its translation: CAISDDGTSGRYYNEQFF.

The V gene is TRBV19, the J gene TRBJ2-5, with TRBD1 identical over 7 bases. The J call may be mistaken, given a closer DNA end match to TRBJ2-7. Germline values: CDR1 LNHDA, CDR2 SQIVND (reference sequence). There are 13 residues in the CDR3. The DNA for the CDR3 is TGTGCCAGTAGTGCCCCGGGACAGTACGAGCAGTACTTC. This encodes CASSAPGQYEQYF.

The CDR3 sequence is CASRTSGAETQYF. DNA of the CDR3: TGTGCCAGCAGAACTAGCGGCGCCGAGACCCAGTACTTC. J is TRBJ2-5 and V is TRBV27; 8 bases align to TRBD2. CDR1 is MNHEY, CDR2 SMNVEV, per germline (reference sequence). After removal of 6 bases from V and 5 bases from J, the junction contained 5 bases not matched to a gene. This CDR3 is 13 amino acids long.

The CDR3, as DNA: TGCGCCAGCAGGCCGAGGGGGCAGGGGGCGAATAATGGGCAGTACTTC. Amino acids: CASRPRGQGANNGQYF. This chain uses TRBV5-1 with TRBJ2-5; 8 positions agree with TRBD1. CDR1 is SGHRS and CDR2 is YFSETQ in the germline V gene. This CDR3 has 16 amino acids. Trimming cost V 5 bases and J 11 bases; bases outside gene matches: 20.

This sequence joins TRBV20-1 and TRBJ2-3, with a possible D match to TRBD2 (7 bases). This CDR3 is 19 amino acids long. Trimming shortened V by 3 bases and J by 2 bases, and 27 bases separated the two germline ends. Germline lookup yields CDR1 DFQATT and CDR2 SNEGSKA (reference sequence). The CDR3 loop reads CSASPSSWLGGPHTDTQYF. The CDR3 DNA reads TGCAGTGCTAGCCCCTCGTCATGGTTGGGGGGGCCTCACACAGATACGCAGTATTTT.

The chain couples TRBV5-1 to TRBJ2-1, with a weak D call TRBD2 (5 bases). The V and J ends lost 5 bases and 1 base respectively, with 10 bases between them. Germline V gene data show CDR1 as SGHRS and CDR2 as YFSETQ. The CDR3 covers 14 residues. DNA of the CDR3: TGCGCCAGCAGAGAGCGGAGTTCCTACAATGAGCAGTTCTTC. This encodes CASRERSSYNEQFF. Using reference TRBV5-1 and TRBJ2-1 for the parts outside the CDR3, the full variable domain is KAGVTQTPRYLIKTRGQQVTLSCSPISGHRSVSWYQQTPGQGLQFLFEYFSETQRNKGNFPGRFSGRQFSNSRSEMNVSTLELGDSALYLCASRERSSYNEQFFGPGTRLTVL.

The chain joins TRBV12-3 or TRBV12-4 to TRBJ2-4, with 10 bases matching TRBD1. The CDR3 sequence is 12 residues long. The ends lost 3 bases at V and 13 bases at J; junction bases unmatched: 3. CDR3 sequence: CASSFGQGGQYF. The CDR3, as DNA: TGTGCCAGCAGTTTCGGACAGGGGGGGCAGTACTTC.